The clone carrying this TCR beta chain has a handful of counts. The entry originates in a study of blood T cells in healthy people across ages. Total RNA extracted from each sample amounted to at least 5.5 micrograms. Deletions cut 3 bases from V and 5 bases from J, with 7 bases between. The germline V gene has CDR1 DFQATT and CDR2 SNEGSKA (reference sequence). This CDR3 region has 11 residues. The use of a sample-barcoded 5' primer and a J-beta primer mix characterized a second PCR of roughly 6 to 11 cycles. TCRdb re-analysed the 5' RACE reads in MiXCR, keeping a single row per CDR3 protein. The table lists around 2 million distinct CDR3 sequences, approximately 40% of them singletons.

Sequencing input: blood. The sequence was obtained from a human donor in good health. This chain connects TRBV20-1 to TRBJ2-5; D is uncertain. For the CDR3, the DNA is TGCAGTGCTAGCCATTCGGAGACCCAGTACTTC. This codes for CSASHSETQYF.